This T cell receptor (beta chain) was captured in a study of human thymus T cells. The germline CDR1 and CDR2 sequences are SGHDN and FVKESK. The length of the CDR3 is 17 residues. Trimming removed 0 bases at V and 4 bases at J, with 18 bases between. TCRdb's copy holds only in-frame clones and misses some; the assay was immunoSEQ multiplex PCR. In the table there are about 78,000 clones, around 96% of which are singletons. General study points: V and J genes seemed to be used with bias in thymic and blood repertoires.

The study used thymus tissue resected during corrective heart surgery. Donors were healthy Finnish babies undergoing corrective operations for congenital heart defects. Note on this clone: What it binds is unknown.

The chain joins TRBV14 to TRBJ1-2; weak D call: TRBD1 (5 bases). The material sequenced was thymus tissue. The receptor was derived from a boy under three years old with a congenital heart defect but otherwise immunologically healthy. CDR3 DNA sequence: TGTGCCAGCAGCCAAGATTTCGAGGGGACCAAGCCCTATGGCTACACCTTC. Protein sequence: CASSQDFEGTKPYGYTF.